The 17 T cell receptor beta chains below come from one sample, sequenced in a study of blood T cell repertoires in COVID-19. The data were produced by immunoSEQ multiplex PCR, yet TCRdb's version contains in-frame clones alone and is incomplete. Of over 150,000 clones detected, around 87% appear once; the ten largest clones hold about 0.6%. The sample consisted of peripheral blood. The receptors were gathered from a man between 60 and 75 years old with COVID-19, enrolled during active disease.

The chain joins TRBV9 to TRBJ1-1; D perhaps matches TRBD1 (5 bases). The CDR3 runs 16 residues. The V gene's germline CDR1 is SGDLS and CDR2 YYNGEE. Trimming pared 0 bases from V and 1 base from J, leaving 13 bases between. The CDR3 coding sequence is TGTGCCAGCAGCGTAGGTTGGGGCGGATCGAACACTGAAGCTTTCTTT. Protein product: CASSVGWGGSNTEAFF.

This clone was seen a single time. V gene TRBV7-9 combines with J gene TRBJ1-6; 10 bases are shared with TRBD1. The CDR3 is 14 amino acids. J lost 11 bases, V lost 6 bases, and 7 bases had no gene match. Looked up from germline, CDR1 is SEHNR and CDR2 is FQNEAQ (reference sequence). CDR3 in amino acids: CASRGTGDSAPLHF. The CDR3 bases are TGTGCCAGCAGGGGGACAGGGGATTCGGCACCCCTCCACTTT.

The chain has TRBV24-1 and TRBJ2-1, with D possibly being TRBD2 (5 bases). Trimming removed 6 bases at V and 1 base at J, with 12 bases between. The CDR3 covers 15 residues. Per germline, CDR1 KGHDR and CDR2 SFDVKD. The CDR3 here is CATSLPGSSYNEQFF. The CDR3 DNA follows: TGTGCCACCAGTCTACCGGGATCTTCCTACAATGAGCAGTTCTTC.

This chain connects TRBV6-5 to TRBJ1-1; D is possibly TRBD1 (6 bases). V lost 5 bases to trimming and J lost 0 bases, with 10 bases between them. The length of the CDR3 is 14 residues. Germline loops: CDR1 MNHEY, CDR2 SVGAGI. The CDR3 loop reads CASSRGIMNTEAFF. The CDR3 nucleotides are TGTGCCAGCAGTAGGGGGATCATGAACACTGAAGCTTTCTTT.

This clone was counted only a few times. The chain employs TRBV4-3 and TRBJ2-2; 10 nucleotides align to TRBD2. V shed 0 bases and J 11 bases; nucleotides not matched to a gene: 6. Per germline, CDR1 LGHNA and CDR2 YSLEER. The CDR3 totals 15 residues. The CDR3 nucleotides read TGCGCCAGCAGCCAAGACAGTGTAGCGGGAGGAGAGCTGTTTTTT. It specifies CASSQDSVAGGELFF.

V and J are TRBV5-6 and TRBJ2-5, with D hard to call. Germline V gene lookup returns CDR1 SGHDT and CDR2 YYEEEE. V lost 4 bases to trimming and J lost 5 bases, with 30 bases between them. The length of the CDR3 is 19 residues. The CDR3 bases are TGTGCCAGCAGCGTCACTGGTTATTCGGCGGCCGGAACCTGGGAGACCCAGTACTTC. Its translation is CASSVTGYSAAGTWETQYF. The entire variable domain, with the rest obtained from reference TRBV5-6 and TRBJ2-5, is as follows: DAGVTQSPTHLIKTRGQQVTLRCSPKSGHDTVSWYQQALGQGPQFIFQYYEEEERQRGNFPDRFSGHQFPNYSSELNVNALLLGDSALYLCASSVTGYSAAGTWETQYFGPGTRLLVL.

The chain employs TRBV9 and TRBJ1-2, with TRBD1 identical over 7 bases. V shed 4 bases, J shed 5 bases, and the junction held 11 bases outside the gene matches. The CDR3 has 15 amino acids. Germline values: CDR1 SGDLS, CDR2 YYNGEE. CDR3 loop: CASSPQGVNLYGYTF. DNA for the CDR3: TGTGCCAGCAGCCCTCAGGGGGTGAATCTATATGGCTACACCTTC.

This chain uses TRBV19 with TRBJ2-1, with 10 bases lining up with TRBD2. Per germline, CDR1 LNHDA and CDR2 SQIVND (reference sequence). After removal of 7 bases from V and 4 bases from J, the junction contained 10 bases not matched to a gene. The CDR3 is 16 amino acids. The CDR3 spells CASNPRTSGVYNEQFF. The CDR3 coding sequence is TGTGCCAGTAACCCGAGGACTAGCGGAGTTTACAATGAGCAGTTCTTC.

The rearrangement links TRBV12-3 or TRBV12-4 to TRBJ1-2, with 8 bases aligning to TRBD1. The CDR3 covers 13 residues. Trimming cost V 7 bases and J 3 bases; bases outside gene matches: 4. The CDR3 bases are TGTGCCAGCAAGCTGACAGGGGACTATGGCTACACCTTC. Residues: CASKLTGDYGYTF.

J is TRBJ2-2 and V is TRBV7-3; D is perhaps TRBD1 (5 bases). With 5 bases removed from V and 5 bases from J, the gap between germline ends came to 18 bases. The CDR3 consists of 16 residues. Per germline, CDR1 SGHTA and CDR2 FQGTGA. CDR3 sequence: CASSPNAPTATGELFF. CDR3 DNA sequence: TGTGCCAGCAGCCCAAACGCCCCGACAGCTACCGGGGAGCTGTTTTTT.

On this clone: At one boundary the junction diverges from the germline segment, which might be a read error. The rearrangement uses TRBV7-7 and TRBJ2-2; TRBD1 is a possible D gene (5 bases). The CDR3 covers 15 residues. Germline-derived CDR1 and CDR2 are SSHAT and FNYEAQ (reference sequence). The CDR3 spells CASRQGSQGTGELFF. CDR3 nucleotide sequence: TGTGCTAGCAGACAAGGTTCTCAGGGCACCGGGGAGCTGTTTTTT.

This chain joins TRBV6-4 and TRBJ2-3, with 8 bases lining up with TRBD1. Germline values: CDR1 MRHNA, CDR2 SNTAGT. The CDR3 loop spans 15 amino acids. Losses at the gene ends were 5 bases for V and 5 bases for J; bases not matched to a gene: 9. The CDR3 reads CASSRQGREIDTQYF. The CDR3 bases are TGTGCCAGCAGTCGACAGGGGCGGGAAATAGATACGCAGTATTTT.

The V gene is TRBV5-8, the J gene TRBJ2-1; 9 bases line up with TRBD2. Germline V gene sequence: CDR1 SGHTS, CDR2 YDEGEE. The CDR3 is made up of 16 amino acids. Trimming removed 4 bases from V and 3 bases from J; junction bases left unmatched: 8. The CDR3 is CASSRGTSGLYNEQFF. Written as DNA, the CDR3 is TGTGCCAGCAGCCGGGGCACTAGCGGGCTCTACAATGAGCAGTTCTTC.

This chain links TRBV14 with TRBJ2-7; 8 bases line up with TRBD2. Germline V gene data show CDR1 as SGHDN and CDR2 as FVKESK. The ends lost 4 bases at V and 5 bases at J; junction bases unmatched: 13. CDR3 size: 16 residues. In nucleotides, the CDR3 is TGTGCCAGCAGCCCGATCCTGTCTAGCGGGCGGCACGAGCAGTACTTC. Amino acids: CASSPILSSGRHEQYF.

V usage is TRBV30 and J usage is TRBJ1-1, with D possibly being TRBD1 (5 bases). Deletions cut 7 bases from V and 0 bases from J, with 15 bases between. CDR3 length equals 14 residues. Germline V lookup: CDR1 GTSNPN, CDR2 SVGIG (reference sequence). The CDR3 nucleotides read TGTGCCTTGGGGCAGGGTTCAATGAACACTGAAGCTTTCTTT. This gives the protein CALGQGSMNTEAFF.

This clone occurred once. The chain recombines TRBV6-5 with TRBJ2-7; no reliable D call. Trimming took off 8 bases at V and 4 bases at J, with 15 bases between the two ends. There are 13 residues in the CDR3. Germline V gene data show CDR1 as MNHEY and CDR2 as SVGAGI. The CDR3 loop is CASQPISRYEQYF. Written as DNA, the CDR3 is TGTGCCAGCCAACCCATCTCCCGGTACGAGCAGTACTTC.

The chain uses TRBV6-5 and TRBJ2-1, with 8 nucleotides matching TRBD1. Unmatched junction bases numbered 11, after V lost 8 bases and J lost 5 bases. The CDR3 runs to 15 residues. Germline-derived CDR1 and CDR2 are MNHEY and SVGAGI. In DNA form, the CDR3 reads TGTGCCAGCCCGCAACGGACAGGGTACGACAATGAGCAGTTCTTC. Its translation: CASPQRTGYDNEQFF.